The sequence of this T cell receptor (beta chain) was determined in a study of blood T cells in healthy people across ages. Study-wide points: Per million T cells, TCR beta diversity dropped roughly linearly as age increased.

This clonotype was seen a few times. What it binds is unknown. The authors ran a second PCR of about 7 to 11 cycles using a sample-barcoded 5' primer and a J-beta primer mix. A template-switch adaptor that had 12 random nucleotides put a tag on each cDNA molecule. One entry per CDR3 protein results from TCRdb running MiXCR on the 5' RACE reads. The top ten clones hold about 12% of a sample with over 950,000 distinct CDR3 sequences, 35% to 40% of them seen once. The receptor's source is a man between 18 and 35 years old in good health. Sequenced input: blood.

The CDR3 reads CSARSDRHEQYF. The CDR3 DNA reads as TGCAGTGCTAGATCCGACAGACACGAGCAGTACTTC. The chain couples TRBV20-1 to TRBJ2-7; tentative D call: TRBD1 (5 bases). The CDR3 sequence is 12 residues long. CDR1 and CDR2 from the germline V gene are DFQATT and SNEGSKA (reference sequence). With 2 bases removed from V and 5 bases from J, the gap between germline ends came to 10 bases.